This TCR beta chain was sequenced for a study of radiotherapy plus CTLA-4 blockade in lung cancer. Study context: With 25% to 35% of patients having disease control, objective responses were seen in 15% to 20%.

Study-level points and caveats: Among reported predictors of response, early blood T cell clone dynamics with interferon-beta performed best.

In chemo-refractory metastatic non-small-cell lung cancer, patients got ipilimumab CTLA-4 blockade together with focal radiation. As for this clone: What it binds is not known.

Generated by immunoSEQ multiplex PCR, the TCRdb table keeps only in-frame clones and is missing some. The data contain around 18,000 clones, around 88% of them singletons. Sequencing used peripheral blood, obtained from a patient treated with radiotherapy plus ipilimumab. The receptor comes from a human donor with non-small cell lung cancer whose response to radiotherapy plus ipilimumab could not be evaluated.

CDR3 sequence (DNA): TGTGCCAGCAGCTCGGATTACAGGGGGCTGGAAAAACTGTTTTTT. The encoded protein is CASSSDYRGLEKLFF. The genes are TRBV5-4 and TRBJ1-4, with TRBD1 matching 9 bases. The CDR3 has 15 residues. Germline CDR1 reads SGHNT; CDR2 reads YYREEE (reference sequence). Trimming at V came to 3 bases and at J to 8 bases, leaving 8 bases not matched to a gene. The variable domain in full, completed from reference TRBV5-4 and TRBJ1-4, reads ETGVTQSPTHLIKTRGQQVTLRCSSQSGHNTVSWYQQALGQGPQFIFQYYREEENGRGNFPPRFSGLQFPNYSSELNVNALELDDSALYLCASSSDYRGLEKLFFGSGTQLSVL.